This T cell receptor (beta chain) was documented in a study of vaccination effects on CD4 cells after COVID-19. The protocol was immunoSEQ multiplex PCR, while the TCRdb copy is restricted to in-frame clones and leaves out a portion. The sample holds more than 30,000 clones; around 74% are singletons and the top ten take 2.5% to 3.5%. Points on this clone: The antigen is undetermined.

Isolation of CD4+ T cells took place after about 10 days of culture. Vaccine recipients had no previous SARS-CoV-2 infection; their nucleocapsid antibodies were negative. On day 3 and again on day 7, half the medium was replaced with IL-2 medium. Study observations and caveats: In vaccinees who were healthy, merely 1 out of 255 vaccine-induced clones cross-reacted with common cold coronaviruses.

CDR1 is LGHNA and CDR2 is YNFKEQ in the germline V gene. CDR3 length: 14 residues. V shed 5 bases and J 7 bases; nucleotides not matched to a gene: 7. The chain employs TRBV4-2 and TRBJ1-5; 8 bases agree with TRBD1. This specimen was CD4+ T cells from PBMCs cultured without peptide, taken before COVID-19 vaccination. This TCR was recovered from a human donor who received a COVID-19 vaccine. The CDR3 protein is CASSVQGDRQPQHF. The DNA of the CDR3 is TGTGCCAGCAGCGTACAGGGGGACAGGCAGCCCCAGCATTTT.